A selection of T cell receptor beta chains follows, all from one sample in a study of neurological immune-mediated disorders. TCRdb analysed the 5' RACE reads with MiXCR anew, one entry per CDR3 protein. In the table there are 46,000 or so distinct CDR3 sequences, 9% to 12% of which are singletons. Sequencing used PBMCs. The source of these receptors is a middle-aged woman with HTLV-1-associated myelopathy (HAM/TSP). The conserved cysteine and the conserved F or W are not part of the CDR3 here. Fields, in order: V gene, J gene, CDR3 protein.

TRBV5-4	TRBJ2-5	ASSTGTRETQY
TRBV20-1	TRBJ2-7	SARASKYEQY
TRBV5-5	TRBJ2-2	ASSSRGWDTGELF
TRBV5-1	TRBJ1-1	ASSPIRTGGTNTEAF
TRBV4-3	TRBJ2-1	ASSQGGRQGGYNEQF
TRBV5-1	TRBJ2-1	ASSLGVYNEQF
TRBV6-1	TRBJ1-2	ASGRGRYQYGYT
TRBV12-3/TRBV12-4	TRBJ2-1	ASRSSGTSGRKQF
TRBV12-3/TRBV12-4	TRBJ2-3	ASSLGQGASDTQY
TRBV12-3/TRBV12-4	TRBJ1-2	ASSQRRGANYGYT
TRBV29-1	TRBJ2-2	SVELAGVNTGELF
TRBV2	TRBJ1-1	ASKVDSLNTEAF
TRBV4-1	TRBJ1-2	ASSQDTGLNGYT
TRBV4-2	TRBJ2-1	ASSQVGLLYNEQF
TRBV4-1	TRBJ2-6	ASSQEASQGSGVWSGANVLT
TRBV5-1	TRBJ2-5	ASSPDGNPGETQY
TRBV20-1	TRBJ2-3	SARKTGQGTDTQY
TRBV4-1	TRBJ2-7	ASRGTGRSYEQY
TRBV4-1	TRBJ1-1	ASRVNPSNTEAF
TRBV7-8	TRBJ1-2	ASSLTGDYGYT
TRBV20-1	TRBJ2-5	SAAPGLAGGETQY
TRBV12-3/TRBV12-4	TRBJ2-1	ASSQGLAGDEQF
TRBV5-1	TRBJ2-7	ASSPRQESYEQY
TRBV12-3/TRBV12-4	TRBJ1-1	ASSLFQANTEAF
TRBV6-1	TRBJ2-3	ASSESRPSGTQY
TRBV20-1	TRBJ2-1	SAPWDSTYNEQF
TRBV6-6	TRBJ2-7	ASRSLVSSGY
TRBV4-1	TRBJ1-2	ASSQDRGLAYGYT
TRBV9	TRBJ2-7	ASSVEAVDYYEQY
TRBV11-3	TRBJ2-1	ASSPRARGEGDEQF
TRBV9	TRBJ2-5	ASSVGDRESETQY
TRBV7-2	TRBJ2-2	ASSLGLLTGELF
TRBV5-1	TRBJ2-2	ASSPRTGELF
TRBV6-6	TRBJ2-7	ASSYKGGTYEQY
TRBV9	TRBJ2-1	ASSARGDRYNEQF
TRBV5-1	TRBJ1-3	ASSYDSSGNTIY
TRBV3-1	TRBJ2-5	ASSQARRGETQY
TRBV6-6	TRBJ2-5	ASQEGAGGTETQY
TRBV5-1	TRBJ1-1	ASSRGYTEAF
TRBV6-5	TRBJ2-1	ASSLSTGSSYNEQF
TRBV7-7	TRBJ2-2	ASSLAGGLTGELF
TRBV20-1	TRBJ2-3	SAPPGGNTDTQY
TRBV9	TRBJ2-3	ASSRDGRGSTDTEY
TRBV10-3	TRBJ2-5	AISNVGVETQY
TRBV5-1	TRBJ1-3	ASSLGQASRAGNTIY
TRBV20-1	TRBJ1-3	SARDWNSGNTIY
TRBV11-3	TRBJ2-5	ASSYYYRREETQY
TRBV7-2	TRBJ2-1	ASSLERLGHNEQF
TRBV5-1	TRBJ1-1	ASSVRQGSEAF
TRBV12-3/TRBV12-4	TRBJ1-1	ASSLAGGTEAF
TRBV12-3/TRBV12-4	TRBJ1-2	ASSYRQTNYGYT
TRBV5-1	TRBJ2-2	ASSFRDRGLWDNTGELF